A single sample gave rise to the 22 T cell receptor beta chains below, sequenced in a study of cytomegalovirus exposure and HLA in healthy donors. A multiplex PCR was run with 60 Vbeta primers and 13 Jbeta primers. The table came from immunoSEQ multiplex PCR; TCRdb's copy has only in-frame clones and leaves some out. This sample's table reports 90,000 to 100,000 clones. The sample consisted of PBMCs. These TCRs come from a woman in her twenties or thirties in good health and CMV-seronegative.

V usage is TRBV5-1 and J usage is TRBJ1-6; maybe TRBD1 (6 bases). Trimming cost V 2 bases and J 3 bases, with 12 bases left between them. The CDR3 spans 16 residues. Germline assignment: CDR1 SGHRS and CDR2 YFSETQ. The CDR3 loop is CASSLQGSNYNSPLHF. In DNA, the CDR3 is TGCGCCAGCAGCTTACAGGGTAGCAACTATAATTCACCCCTCCACTTT. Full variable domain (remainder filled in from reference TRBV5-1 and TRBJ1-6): KAGVTQTPRYLIKTRGQQVTLSCSPISGHRSVSWYQQTPGQGLQFLFEYFSETQRNKGNFPGRFSGRQFSNSRSEMNVSTLELGDSALYLCASSLQGSNYNSPLHFGNGTRLTVT.

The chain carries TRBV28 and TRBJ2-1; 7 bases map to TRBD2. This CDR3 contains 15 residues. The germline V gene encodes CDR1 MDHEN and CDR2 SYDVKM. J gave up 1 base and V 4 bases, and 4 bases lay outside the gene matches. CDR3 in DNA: TGTGCCAGCAGTTCCCTGGGGGGGTCCTACAATGAGCAGTTCTTC. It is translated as CASSSLGGSYNEQFF.

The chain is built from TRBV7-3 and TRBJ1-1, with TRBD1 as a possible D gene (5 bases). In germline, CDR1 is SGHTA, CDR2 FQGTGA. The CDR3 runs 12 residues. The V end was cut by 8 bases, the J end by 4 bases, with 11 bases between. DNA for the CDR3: TGTGCCAGCTCCACGGGGGGCACTGAAGCTTTCTTT. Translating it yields CASSTGGTEAFF.

The CDR3, as DNA: TGTGCCAGCAGCCCCCTAGAGTATGGCTACACCTTC. Its protein is CASSPLEYGYTF. The V call is TRBV7-8, the J call TRBJ1-2; D not resolved. CDR1 SGHVS and CDR2 FQNEAQ come from the germline V gene. Trimming shortened V by 5 bases and J by 5 bases, and 9 bases separated the two germline ends. The CDR3 loop spans 12 amino acids.

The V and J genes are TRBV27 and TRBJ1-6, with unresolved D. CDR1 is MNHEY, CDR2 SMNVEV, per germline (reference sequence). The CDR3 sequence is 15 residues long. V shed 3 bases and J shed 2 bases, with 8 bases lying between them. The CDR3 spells CASSFGSAYNSPLHF. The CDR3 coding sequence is TGTGCCAGCAGTTTTGGTAGCGCCTATAATTCACCCCTCCACTTT.

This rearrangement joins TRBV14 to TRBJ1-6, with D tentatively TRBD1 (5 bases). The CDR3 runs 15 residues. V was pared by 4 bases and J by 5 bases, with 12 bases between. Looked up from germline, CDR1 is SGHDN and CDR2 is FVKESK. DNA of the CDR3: TGTGCCAGCAGCCCGAGGAGGGACCATAATTCACCCCTCCACTTT. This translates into CASSPRRDHNSPLHF.

CDR3 in amino acids: CASGGYETGELFF. CDR3 nucleotide sequence: TGCGCCAGTGGGGGCTATGAGACCGGGGAGCTGTTTTTT. The V and J genes are TRBV10-2 and TRBJ2-2; maybe TRBD1 (6 bases). Trimming removed 9 bases at V and 5 bases at J, with 13 bases between. The CDR3 spans 13 residues. Germline V gene sequence: CDR1 WSHSY, CDR2 SAAADI.

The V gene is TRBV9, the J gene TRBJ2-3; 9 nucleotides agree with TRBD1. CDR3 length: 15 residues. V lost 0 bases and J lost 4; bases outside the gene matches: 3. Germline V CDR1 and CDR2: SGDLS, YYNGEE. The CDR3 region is CASSVEGQGSDTQYF. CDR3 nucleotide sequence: TGTGCCAGCAGCGTAGAGGGACAGGGTTCAGATACGCAGTATTTT.

As DNA, the CDR3 is TGTGCCAGCAGCATGGCGGGAGGGCCCGTTGAGCAGTTCTTC. This codes for CASSMAGGPVEQFF. The gene calls are TRBV14 and TRBJ2-1; 9 bases fit TRBD2. Germline V gene sequence: CDR1 SGHDN, CDR2 FVKESK. V shed 5 bases and J 9 bases; nucleotides not matched to a gene: 8. This CDR3 has 14 residues.

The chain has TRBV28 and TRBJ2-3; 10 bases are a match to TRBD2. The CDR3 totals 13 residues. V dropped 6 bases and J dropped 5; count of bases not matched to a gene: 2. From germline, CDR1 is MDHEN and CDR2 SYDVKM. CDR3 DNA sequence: TGTGCCAGCAGGCGACTAGCGGGAGATACGCAGTATTTT. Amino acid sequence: CASRRLAGDTQYF.

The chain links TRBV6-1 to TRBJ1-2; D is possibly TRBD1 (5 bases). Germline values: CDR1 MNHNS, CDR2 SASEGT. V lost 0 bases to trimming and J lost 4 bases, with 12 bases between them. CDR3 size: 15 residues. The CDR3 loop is CASSEAHRTFYGYTF. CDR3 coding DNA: TGTGCCAGCAGTGAAGCGCACCGGACATTCTATGGCTACACCTTC.

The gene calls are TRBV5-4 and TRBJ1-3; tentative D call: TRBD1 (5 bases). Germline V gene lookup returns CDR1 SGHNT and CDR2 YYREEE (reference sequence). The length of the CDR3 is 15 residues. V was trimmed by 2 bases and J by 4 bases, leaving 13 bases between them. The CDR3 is CASSFDGTTGNTIYF. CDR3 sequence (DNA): TGTGCCAGCAGCTTCGACGGGACTACAGGAAACACCATATATTTT.

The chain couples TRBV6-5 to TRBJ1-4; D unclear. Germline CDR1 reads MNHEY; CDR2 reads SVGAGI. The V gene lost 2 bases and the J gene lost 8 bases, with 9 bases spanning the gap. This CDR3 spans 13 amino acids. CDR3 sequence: CASSYLYSEKLFF. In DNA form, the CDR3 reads TGTGCCAGCAGTTACCTTTACAGCGAAAAACTGTTTTTT.

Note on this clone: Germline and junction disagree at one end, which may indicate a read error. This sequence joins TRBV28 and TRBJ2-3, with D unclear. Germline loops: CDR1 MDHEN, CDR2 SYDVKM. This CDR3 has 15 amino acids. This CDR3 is CASSPPRVYTDTQYF. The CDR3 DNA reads TGTGCTAGCAGCCCCCCCCGGGTGTATACAGATACGCAGTATTTT.

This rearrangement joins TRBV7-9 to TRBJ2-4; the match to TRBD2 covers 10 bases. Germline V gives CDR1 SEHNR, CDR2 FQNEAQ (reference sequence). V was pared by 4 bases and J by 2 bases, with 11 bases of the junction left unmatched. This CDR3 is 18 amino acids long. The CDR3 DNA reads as TGTGCCAGCAGCTCCGGACTAGCGGATACGTTACCCAAAAACATTCAGTACTTC. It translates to CASSSGLADTLPKNIQYF. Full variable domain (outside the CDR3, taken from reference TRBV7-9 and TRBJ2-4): DTGVSQNPRHKITKRGQNVTFRCDPISEHNRLYWYRQTLGQGPEFLTYFQNEAQLEKSRLLSDRFSAERPKGSFSTLEIQRTEQGDSAMYLCASSSGLADTLPKNIQYFGAGTRLSVL.

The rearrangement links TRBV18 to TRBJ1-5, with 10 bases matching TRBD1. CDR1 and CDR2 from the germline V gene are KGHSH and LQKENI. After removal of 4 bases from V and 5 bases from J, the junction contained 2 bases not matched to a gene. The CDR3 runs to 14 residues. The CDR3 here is CASSLGTGDQPQHF. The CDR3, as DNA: TGTGCCAGCTCACTTGGGACAGGGGATCAGCCCCAGCATTTT.

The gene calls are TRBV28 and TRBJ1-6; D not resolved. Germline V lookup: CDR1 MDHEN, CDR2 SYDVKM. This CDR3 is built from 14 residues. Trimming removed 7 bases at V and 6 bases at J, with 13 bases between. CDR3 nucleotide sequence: TGTGCCAGCAACCTAACCCCATTTAATTCACCCCTCCACTTT. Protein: CASNLTPFNSPLHF.

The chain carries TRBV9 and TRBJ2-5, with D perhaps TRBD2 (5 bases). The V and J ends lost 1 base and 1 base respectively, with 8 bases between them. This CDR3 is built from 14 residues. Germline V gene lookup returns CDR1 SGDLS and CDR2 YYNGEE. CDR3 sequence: CASSVRGSQETQYF. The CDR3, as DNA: TGTGCCAGCAGCGTAAGAGGGAGCCAAGAGACCCAGTACTTC.

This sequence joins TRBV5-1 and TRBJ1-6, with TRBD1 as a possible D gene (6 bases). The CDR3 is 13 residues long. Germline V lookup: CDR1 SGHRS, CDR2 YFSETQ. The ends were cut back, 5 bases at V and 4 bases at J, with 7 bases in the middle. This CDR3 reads CASRTGYNSPLHF. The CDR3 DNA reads TGCGCCAGCAGAACAGGGTATAATTCACCCCTCCACTTT.

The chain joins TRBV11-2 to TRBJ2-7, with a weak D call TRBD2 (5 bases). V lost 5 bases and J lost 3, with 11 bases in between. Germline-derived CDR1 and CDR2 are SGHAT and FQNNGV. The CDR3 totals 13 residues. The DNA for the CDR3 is TGTGCCAGCAGCGCGGAGAGGGACTACGAGCAGTACTTC. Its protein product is CASSAERDYEQYF.

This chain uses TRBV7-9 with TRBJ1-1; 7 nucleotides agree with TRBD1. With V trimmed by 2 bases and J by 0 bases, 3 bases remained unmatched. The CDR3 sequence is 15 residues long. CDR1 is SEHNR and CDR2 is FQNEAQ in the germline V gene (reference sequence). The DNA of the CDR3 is TGTGCCAGCAGCTTACGGGACAGCATGAACACTGAAGCTTTCTTT. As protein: CASSLRDSMNTEAFF.

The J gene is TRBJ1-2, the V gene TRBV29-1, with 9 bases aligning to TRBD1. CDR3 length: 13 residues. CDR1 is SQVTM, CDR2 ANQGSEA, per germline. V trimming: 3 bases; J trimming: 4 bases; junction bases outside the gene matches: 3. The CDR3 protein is CSVEGQGVYGYTF. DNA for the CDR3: TGCAGCGTTGAGGGACAGGGTGTCTATGGCTACACCTTC.